The rows below give T cell receptor beta chains drawn from one sample of a study of control samples from healthy donors and cancer patients. TCRdb keeps only in-frame clones here, not all; method: immunoSEQ multiplex PCR. The table shows about 160,000 clones, with approximately 94% occurring only once. Material for sequencing was PBMCs. The receptors were sampled from a man in his sixties with colorectal cancer. CDR3s include the opening cysteine and the closing phenylalanine or tryptophan.

v_call cdr3_aa
TRBV5-8 CASTVQGASEAFF
TRBV6-5 CASSKLQGGTEAFF
TRBV2 CASSQTGNSPLHF
TRBV7-9 CASSFLLGELFF
TRBV2 CASRAGTSGVNEQFF
TRBV10-3 CAISDRTGGPNEQFF
TRBV7-2 CASSSQGGQGKYEQYF
TRBV29-1 CSVGTANYGYTF
TRBV5-6 CASAPRSGRTDTQYF
TRBV5-1 CASSLGTGGAGNTIYF
TRBV30 CAWSAGWNQPQHF
TRBV4-3 CASSQDQGGTTNTEAFF
TRBV27 CASSRIAGGKDTGELFF
TRBV5-1 CASRQGSSTDTQYF
TRBV3-1/TRBV3-2 CASSPMGARSYEQYF
TRBV5-1 CASRYADRNTEAFF
TRBV9 CASSAIRGGANSPLHF
TRBV9 CASSVGAGGIQETQYF
TRBV10-3 CAIKGQDYEQYF
TRBV9 CASSVMGGSEQYF
TRBV9 CASSVGPAGVAGYTF
TRBV25-1 CASSPSGQGRFF
TRBV30 CAWKRTYSPLHF
TRBV5-1 CASSLRERTEAFF
TRBV19 CASKPNSGANVLTF
TRBV2 CASSSDRAGSYEQYF
TRBV19 CASSTSLTNEKLFF
TRBV15 CATSRGTSGGKSYNEQFF
TRBV21-1 CASSKDPGPDTEAFF
TRBV5-4 CASSSRGWNTEAFF
TRBV6-1 CASSPNLDSYEQYF
TRBV24-1 CATSGRGTDTQYF
TRBV10-1 CASSESRGGYNEQFF
TRBV27 CASSKDRSPGGANVLTF
TRBV7-9 CASSFRGTTGELFF
TRBV28 CASGVGAYSNQPQHF
TRBV7-9 CASRGGLNEKLFF
TRBV10-3 CAISGPDSYEQYF
TRBV18 CASSPPGRENSPLHF
TRBV4-1 CASSRGQAITGELFF
TRBV30 CAWSVVGTGELFF
TRBV19 CASSTAGQGAYEQYF
TRBV27 CASSSGDRAYNEQFF
TRBV9 CASSVESRGYSNQPQHF
TRBV30 CAWSVSGETQYF
TRBV29-1 CSVEGRKGTGELFF
TRBV7-9 CASSGRTGGPYEQYF
TRBV6-6 CASSYSGQENSPLHF
TRBV7-2 CASSLVSNEQFF
TRBV19 CASSLAARAEVEKLFF
TRBV1 CTSSLSRWGHNQPQHF
TRBV27 CASSLNRNQPQHF
TRBV6-2/TRBV6-3 CASSVDRGNTEAFF
TRBV19 CASRLLPTGGKNTGELFF
TRBV10-3 CAIHSSTNTEAFF
TRBV12-3/TRBV12-4 CASSSGVTEAFF
TRBV18 CASSPDSSYEQYF
TRBV27 CASSMGLSKTEAFF
TRBV18 CASSQPRALSSETQYF